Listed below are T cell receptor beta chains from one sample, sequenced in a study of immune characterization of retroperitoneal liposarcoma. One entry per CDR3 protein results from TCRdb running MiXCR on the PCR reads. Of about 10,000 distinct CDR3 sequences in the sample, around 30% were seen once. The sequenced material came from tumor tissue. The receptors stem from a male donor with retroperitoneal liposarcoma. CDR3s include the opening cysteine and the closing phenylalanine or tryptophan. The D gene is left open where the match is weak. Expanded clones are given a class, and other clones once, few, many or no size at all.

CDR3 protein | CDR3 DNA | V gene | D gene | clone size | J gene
CASSLTSANTGELFF | TGTGCCAGCAGCTTGACTAGCGCGAACACCGGGGAGCTGTTTTTT | TRBV6-1 | TRBD2 | few | TRBJ2-2
CASRLGLLNTGELFF | TGTGCCAGCAGACTGGGACTGCTGAACACCGGGGAGCTGTTTTTT | TRBV12-3/TRBV12-4 | NA | NA | TRBJ2-2
CASSVASGLAYNEQYF | TGTGCCAGCAGCGTCGCTAGCGGGTTGGCCTACAATGAGCAGTACTTC | TRBV7-8 | TRBD2 | many | TRBJ2-7
CASSGPDRATEAFF | TGTGCCAGCAGTGGCCCGGACAGGGCCACTGAAGCTTTCTTT | TRBV27 | TRBD1 | NA | TRBJ1-1
CASSSRRYEQFF | TGTGCCAGCAGTTCCAGAAGATACGAGCAGTTCTTC | TRBV28 | NA | NA | TRBJ2-1
CASSSRTHYEQFF | TGTGCCAGCAGTTCTCGGACCCACTACGAGCAGTTCTTC | TRBV6-1 | NA | few | TRBJ2-1
CASSQDPGGSYGYTF | TGCGCCAGCAGCCAAGATCCCGGAGGATCGTATGGCTACACCTTC | TRBV4-1 | NA | few | TRBJ1-2
CASSLARGGNTEAFF | TGTGCCAGCAGCTTAGCGCGGGGGGGGAACACTGAAGCTTTCTTT | TRBV7-8 | NA | many | TRBJ1-1
CASSLKQGVVATTNSPLHF | TGTGCCAGCAGCTTAAAGCAGGGAGTTGTTGCAACAACAAATTCACCCCTCCACTTT | TRBV7-2 | NA | NA | TRBJ1-6
CATTTRQGAYEQHF | TGCGCCACCACGACTAGGCAGGGGGCGTACGAGCAGCACTTT | TRBV10-2 | TRBD1 | once | TRBJ1-6
CASSWTSGIGEQFF | TGTGCCAGCAGTTGGACTAGCGGGATCGGTGAGCAGTTCTTC | TRBV12-3/TRBV12-4 | TRBD2 | once | TRBJ2-1
CATSDFRDASHRDEQFF | TGTGCCACCAGTGATTTCCGAGATGCCTCCCATCGGGATGAGCAGTTCTTC | TRBV24-1 | NA | NA | TRBJ2-1
CASSFRMPGQSYEQYF | TGTGCCAGCAGTTTCCGCATGCCGGGACAGTCCTACGAGCAGTACTTC | TRBV6-1 | TRBD1 | many | TRBJ2-7
CASSPDRISTDTQYF | TGTGCCAGCAGCCCCGACAGGATTTCCACAGATACGCAGTATTTT | TRBV7-2 | NA | NA | TRBJ2-3
CASSAGTGTGSYGYTF | TGTGCCAGCAGCGCGGGTACAGGCACCGGAAGCTATGGCTACACCTTC | TRBV6-1 | NA | few | TRBJ1-2
CASSFTGGTPYEQFF | TGTGCCAGCAGCTTTACGGGAGGAACCCCCTACGAGCAGTTCTTC | TRBV7-2 | TRBD2 | medium-sized | TRBJ2-1
CASSFSGGPYEQFF | TGTGCCAGCAGCTTTAGCGGGGGTCCCTACGAGCAGTTCTTC | TRBV7-2 | TRBD2 | NA | TRBJ2-1
CASSPGGGAQETQYF | TGTGCCAGCAGTCCCGGGGGAGGGGCCCAAGAGACCCAGTACTTC | TRBV6-5 | TRBD2 | NA | TRBJ2-5
CASSTNGIPGQTNTGELFF | TGTGCCAGCAGTACGAATGGAATTCCGGGACAGACGAACACCGGGGAGCTGTTTTTT | TRBV6-8 | TRBD1 | NA | TRBJ2-2
CASSLQPGANVLTF | TGTGCCAGCAGCCTACAACCTGGGGCCAACGTCCTGACTTTC | TRBV6-2/TRBV6-3 | NA | NA | TRBJ2-6
CASTVDSTDTQYF | TGTGCCAGCACTGTGGACAGCACAGATACGCAGTATTTT | TRBV6-1 | NA | NA | TRBJ2-3
CASRREGARQDTQYF | TGTGCCAGCAGACGGGAAGGGGCTAGGCAAGATACGCAGTATTTT | TRBV6-6 | NA | NA | TRBJ2-3
CASSTGAGNEQFF | TGTGCCAGCAGCACGGGGGCAGGGAACGAGCAGTTCTTC | TRBV7-3 | NA | many | TRBJ2-1
CVSLQGTTNTEAFF | TGTGTCAGCCTACAGGGAACAACGAACACTGAAGCTTTCTTT | TRBV6-1 | NA | NA | TRBJ1-1
CASSPKGGGNTGELFF | TGTGCCAGCAGCCCGAAGGGTGGGGGGAACACCGGGGAGCTGTTTTTT | TRBV7-6 | NA | NA | TRBJ2-2
CASSALHRGLDYEQYF | TGTGCCAGCAGCGCCCTCCACAGGGGGCTTGACTACGAGCAGTACTTC | TRBV7-8 | TRBD1 | large | TRBJ2-7